This T cell receptor (beta chain) comes out of a study of blood T cell repertoires in COVID-19. Study-wide background: Spain, Italy and the United States supplied samples that represented acute and convalescent COVID-19.

With V trimmed by 7 bases and J by 4 bases, 6 bases remained unmatched. The germline V gene encodes CDR1 SNHLY and CDR2 FYNNEI. This CDR3 contains 13 residues. The method was immunoSEQ multiplex PCR; TCRdb's version includes in-frame clones alone and lacks a portion of them. The data show about 120,000 clones, with around nine tenths seen just once and 3% to 4% held by the top ten. The clonotype was recovered from a man between 50 and 59 years old with active COVID-19. V and J are TRBV2 and TRBJ1-2; 7 nucleotides align to TRBD1. The sample comprised peripheral blood. The CDR3 DNA is TGTGCCAGCACCGGGACAGTGGTCTATGGCTACACCTTC. Amino acids: CASTGTVVYGYTF.